Presented here are 28 T cell receptor beta chains from one specimen sequenced in a study of low-dose radiotherapy and immunotherapy resistance in tumors. First-strand cDNA relied on TRAV- and TRBV-specific primers spanning alpha and beta chains. A constant-region primer paired with the V-primer adapter amplified TCRs over about 18 PCR cycles. TCRdb re-called the reads through MiXCR, storing one row per CDR3 protein. The sample contains 14,000 to 15,000 distinct CDR3 sequences, less than 55% of which appear only once. The receptors stem from a human donor with advanced metastatic prostate, ovarian, gallbladder or colorectal cancer (not recorded which). This table probably holds off-target reads from a library built for another chain.

In nucleotides, the CDR3 is TGCAGTGCTGTAGACACTGGACTCAACGAGCAGTACTTC. Its protein is CSAVDTGLNEQYF. V is TRBV20-1 and J is TRBJ2-7, with D perhaps matching TRBD2 (5 bases). The CDR3 length is 13 residues. V was trimmed by 5 bases and J by 5 bases, leaving 16 bases between them. CDR1 and CDR2 (germline): DFQATT, SNEGSKA (reference sequence).

The chain carries TRBV30 and TRBJ2-7; D tentatively fits TRBD1 or TRBD2 (6 bases each). CDR1 and CDR2 from the germline V gene are GTSNPN and SVGIG (reference sequence). CDR3 size: 15 residues. Trimming removed 0 bases at V and 5 bases at J, with 17 bases between. CDR3 amino acids: CAWSVPRRGGDEQYF. As DNA, the CDR3 is TGTGCCTGGAGTGTCCCCCGCAGGGGAGGAGACGAGCAGTACTTC.

This chain uses TRBV29-1 with TRBJ1-1, with D maybe TRBD1 (6 bases). The CDR3 is 13 amino acids. Germline CDR1 and CDR2: SQVTM and ANQGSEA. The germline V and J ends were trimmed by 6 bases and 3 bases, with 14 bases remaining between them. Written as DNA, the CDR3 is TGCAGCGTCAAGAGGGGGGGGGACACTGAAGCTTTCTTT. This gives the protein CSVKRGGDTEAFF.

This chain links TRBV7-2 with TRBJ1-5, with a tentative D call TRBD1 (6 bases). CDR3 length: 13 amino acids. Germline V gene data show CDR1 as SGHTA and CDR2 as FQGNSA. The V end was cut by 5 bases, the J end by 6 bases, with 11 bases between. The CDR3, as DNA: TGTGCCAGCAGCCCAGGGGTACGTCAGCCCCAGCATTTT. It yields the protein CASSPGVRQPQHF.

The chain carries TRBV7-9 and TRBJ1-5, with unresolved D. From germline, CDR1 is SEHNR and CDR2 FQNEAQ (reference sequence). CDR3 length equals 14 residues. V lost 5 bases, J lost 1 base, and 9 bases lay in between. CDR3 sequence: CASSRDISNQPQHF. The CDR3 DNA reads as TGTGCCAGCAGCCGCGACATAAGCAATCAGCCCCAGCATTTT.

This clonotype occurred a few times. J is TRBJ2-3 and V is TRBV28; 10 nucleotides align to TRBD1. The CDR3 spans 14 residues. With V trimmed by 6 bases and J by 2 bases, 2 bases remained unmatched. CDR1 is MDHEN, CDR2 SYDVKM, per germline. The CDR3 nucleotides read TGTGCCAGCAGGGGACAGGGGTTCACAGATACGCAGTATTTT. Encoded protein: CASRGQGFTDTQYF.

The chain joins TRBV11-2 to TRBJ2-6; D is perhaps TRBD2 (5 bases). The CDR3 loop spans 16 amino acids. CDR1 and CDR2 from the germline V gene are SGHAT and FQNNGV. V shed 1 base and J shed 4 bases, with 11 bases lying between them. The CDR3 nucleotides read TGTGCCAGCAGCTTAGTAGGGAGCCTCGGGGCCAACGTCCTGACTTTC. It translates to CASSLVGSLGANVLTF.

V is TRBV20-1 and J is TRBJ2-4; a weak D match, TRBD1 (5 bases). The V gene lost 2 bases and the J gene lost 5 bases, with 10 bases spanning the gap. Germline V lookup: CDR1 DFQATT, CDR2 SNEGSKA (reference sequence). This CDR3 has 13 residues. The CDR3 sequence is CSARRGRQNIQYF. In DNA form, the CDR3 reads TGCAGTGCTAGAAGGGGCAGACAAAACATTCAGTACTTC.

V is TRBV5-3 and J is TRBJ2-7; weak D call: TRBD1 (8 bases). TRBV5-3 is classed as an ORF, of uncertain function. V was cut by 8 bases and J by 5 bases, with 17 bases left in between. The CDR3 consists of 13 residues. The CDR3 reads CASSTGGANEQYF. In nucleotides, the CDR3 is TGTGCCAGCAGCACAGGGGGGGCGAACGAGCAGTACTTC.

This chain uses TRBV29-1 with TRBJ1-4; D might be TRBD1 (6 bases). The CDR3 covers 14 residues. Germline-derived CDR1 and CDR2 are SQVTM and ANQGSEA. V was clipped by 7 bases and J by 7 bases, with 19 bases between them. CDR3 coding DNA: TGCAGCGCCACCGCGGCGGGGGGCGTTGAAAAACTGTTTTTT. This gives the protein CSATAAGGVEKLFF.

This clonotype showed up just a few times. V is TRBV28 and J is TRBJ2-2, with unresolved D. CDR3 length equals 17 residues. V dropped 7 bases and J dropped 1 base, with 19 bases sitting between them. The germline V gene has CDR1 MDHEN and CDR2 SYDVKM. CDR3 coding DNA: TGTGCCAGCAACGACCCTCTGGAAAGGATGAACACCGGGGAGCTGTTTTTT. Protein sequence: CASNDPLERMNTGELFF.

This clonotype came up a few times. This chain uses TRBV28 with TRBJ2-5; 9 nucleotides line up with TRBD2. This CDR3 comprises 18 residues. J gave up 7 bases and V 5 bases, and 20 bases lay outside the gene matches. Per the germline V gene, CDR1 is MDHEN and CDR2 is SYDVKM. CDR3 sequence reads: CASSHPTRLAGLRGTQYF. In nucleotides, the CDR3 is TGTGCCAGCAGTCACCCCACCCGGCTAGCGGGACTACGGGGGACCCAGTACTTC.

The chain has TRBV5-6 and TRBJ2-5, with no clear D. V lost 5 bases and J lost 4, with 15 bases in between. Germline loops: CDR1 SGHDT, CDR2 YYEEEE. The CDR3 covers 14 residues. DNA of the CDR3: TGTGCCAGCAGGCTCGGGCAGTTAAGAGAGACCCAGTACTTC. Amino acids: CASRLGQLRETQYF. The full variable domain, its missing parts supplied by reference TRBV5-6 and TRBJ2-5, is DAGVTQSPTHLIKTRGQQVTLRCSPKSGHDTVSWYQQALGQGPQFIFQYYEEEERQRGNFPDRFSGHQFPNYSSELNVNALLLGDSALYLCASRLGQLRETQYFGPGTRLLVL.

The CDR3 here is CASSHPPGLAVNTGELFF. Here the CDR3 DNA reads TGTGCCAGCAGCCACCCCCCCGGACTAGCGGTAAACACCGGGGAGCTGTTTTTT. The V gene is TRBV4-2, the J gene TRBJ2-2; 10 bases match TRBD2. This CDR3 is 18 amino acids long. Per germline, CDR1 LGHNA and CDR2 YNFKEQ. J was trimmed by 2 bases and V by 3 bases; bases with no gene match: 9.

This chain links TRBV6-1 with TRBJ1-5, with a tentative D call TRBD1 (6 bases). Germline V gene sequence: CDR1 MNHNS, CDR2 SASEGT. The CDR3 runs to 16 residues. V lost 7 bases and J lost 2, with 18 bases in between. CDR3 amino acids: CASTLTGARGNQPQHF. The DNA for the CDR3 is TGTGCCAGCACCCTGACAGGAGCCCGGGGCAATCAGCCCCAGCATTTT.

The sample holds a few counts of this clonotype. This chain connects TRBV29-1 to TRBJ2-7; TRBD1 might be the D (6 bases). V was cut by 4 bases and J by 3 bases, with 13 bases left in between. From germline, CDR1 is SQVTM and CDR2 ANQGSEA. The length of the CDR3 is 13 residues. CDR3 nucleotides: TGCAGCGTTGTTGGAGACAGGCGCTACGAGCAGTACTTC. Residues: CSVVGDRRYEQYF.

As concerns this clonotype: Germline is not matched at one junction end, which may reflect a read error. The rearrangement uses TRBV28 and TRBJ2-3; 9 bases line up with TRBD1. Germline-derived CDR1 and CDR2 are MDHEN and SYDVKM. The length of the CDR3 is 13 residues. CDR3 in DNA: TGTACCAGCTGCGGGACAGGGACAGATACGCAGTATTTT. It translates to CTSCGTGTDTQYF. The full variable domain, its missing parts supplied by reference TRBV28 and TRBJ2-3, is DVKVTQSSRYLVKRTGEKVFLECVQDMDHENMFWYRQDPGLGLRLIYFSYDVKMKEKGDIPEGYSVSREKKERFSLILESASTNQTSMYLCTSCGTGTDTQYFGPGTRLTVL.

This clonotype was seen only a few times. This chain joins TRBV28 and TRBJ1-6; no clear D. Per the germline V gene, CDR1 is MDHEN and CDR2 is SYDVKM. V dropped 2 bases and J dropped 8 bases, with 7 bases sitting between them. The CDR3 runs 13 residues. As DNA, the CDR3 is TGTGCCAGCAGTTTAGGAGGACATTCACCCCTCCACTTT. It is translated as CASSLGGHSPLHF.

Comment on this clonotype: Given the absence of the conserved phenylalanine or tryptophan at the CDR3 end, a read error is likely. The chain is built from TRBV6-6 and TRBJ2-1; 9 nucleotides match TRBD2. The V gene end was trimmed by 7 bases and the J gene end by 6 bases; junction bases not matched to a gene: 10. Germline V lookup: CDR1 MNHNY, CDR2 SVGAGI (reference sequence). The CDR3 contains 15 residues. The CDR3 region is CASTQGSGGRNEQFL. CDR3 coding DNA: TGTGCCAGCACCCAGGGGAGCGGGGGGCGCAATGAGCAGTTCCTC.

The V gene is TRBV6-4, the J gene TRBJ2-4, with D perhaps matching TRBD2 (5 bases). Germline V gives CDR1 MRHNA, CDR2 SNTAGT. The CDR3 runs 14 residues. Trimming took 0 bases from V and 8 from J, leaving 11 bases between them. CDR3 nucleotides: TGTGCCAGCAGTGACTCGAGGGCCTCCGACATTCAGTACTTC. This sequence encodes CASSDSRASDIQYF.

This chain uses TRBV28 with TRBJ1-6, with D maybe TRBD1 (5 bases). Germline CDR1 MDHEN, CDR2 SYDVKM. V was trimmed by 8 bases and J by 7 bases, leaving 6 bases between them. The length of the CDR3 is 11 residues. The CDR3 spells CASAGNSPLHF. CDR3 sequence (DNA): TGTGCCAGCGCAGGGAATTCACCCCTCCACTTT.

The rearrangement uses TRBV15 and TRBJ2-5; D remains ambiguous. This CDR3 spans 13 amino acids. V shed 3 bases and J shed 5 bases, with 10 bases lying between them. Germline V lookup: CDR1 LNHNV, CDR2 YYDKDF (reference sequence). The CDR3 loop reads CATSRYPKETQYF. The CDR3 DNA reads as TGTGCCACCAGCAGGTACCCCAAGGAGACCCAGTACTTC.

V usage is TRBV7-2 and J usage is TRBJ2-4; 8 bases agree with TRBD1. The germline gives CDR1 SGHTA, CDR2 FQGNSA. This CDR3 has 16 amino acids. The V segment lost 5 bases and the J segment 3 bases; nucleotides outside the gene matches: 9. CDR3 amino acids: CASSSRQGKVKNIQYF. Here the CDR3 DNA reads TGTGCCAGCAGCAGCAGACAGGGGAAGGTCAAAAACATTCAGTACTTC.

This clonotype was seen a handful of times. This sequence joins TRBV6-1 and TRBJ1-5; D is undetermined. V lost 2 bases and J lost 1, with 6 bases in between. Germline V gene data show CDR1 as MNHNS and CDR2 as SASEGT. The CDR3 contains 14 residues. The CDR3 sequence: CASSENMSNQPQHF. The CDR3, as DNA: TGTGCCAGCAGTGAAAACATGAGCAATCAGCCCCAGCATTTT.

This clonotype was observed a few times. The chain is built from TRBV12-3 or TRBV12-4 and TRBJ1-1; the D is unclear. V lost 3 bases, J lost 5 bases, and 10 bases lay in between. The CDR3 runs to 13 residues. The CDR3 spells CASSFEIGTEAFF. For the CDR3, the DNA is TGTGCCAGCAGTTTTGAGATAGGGACTGAAGCTTTCTTT.

The chain links TRBV7-2 to TRBJ1-3; no clear D. With 5 bases removed from V and 8 bases from J, the gap between germline ends came to 16 bases. CDR3 length equals 14 residues. CDR1 and CDR2 (germline): SGHTA, FQGNSA. CDR3 nucleotides: TGTGCCAGCAGCAAAAGGCGAGGGAAGGACACCATATATTTT. Amino acid sequence: CASSKRRGKDTIYF.

The chain carries TRBV14 and TRBJ1-4; tentatively, D is TRBD1 (6 bases). Per the germline V gene, CDR1 is SGHDN and CDR2 is FVKESK. Trimming took 2 bases from V and 3 from J, leaving 7 bases between them. This CDR3 comprises 14 residues. Written as DNA, the CDR3 is TGTGCCAGCAGCCAACAGGGGCCTAATGAAAAACTGTTTTTT. Translated: CASSQQGPNEKLFF.

The V call is TRBV11-2, the J call TRBJ2-3, with D perhaps TRBD2 (6 bases). Trimming removed 5 bases at V and 4 bases at J, with 13 bases between. The germline V gene has CDR1 SGHAT and CDR2 FQNNGV. There are 14 residues in the CDR3. In DNA form, the CDR3 reads TGTGCCAGCAGCCCAGGACTAAGCGCAGATACGCAGTATTTT. It codes for CASSPGLSADTQYF.